The rows below give T cell receptor beta chains drawn from one sample of a study of memory CD4+ T cells and cytomegalovirus serostatus. Assay used: immunoSEQ multiplex PCR; TCRdb lists only in-frame clones, some missing. The data show roughly 45,000 clones, 65% to 85% seen once. Material: memory CD4+ T cells from blood. These receptors all stem from an adult in good health and CMV-seronegative. The CDR3 runs from the conserved cysteine through the conserved F or W. The D gene is left open where the match is weak. Not every row has a clone size; where given, it reads once, few, many or a size class.

d_call	v_call	j_call	clone_size	cdr3_aa	cdr3_nt
NA	TRBV19	TRBJ2-1	NA	CASSTGVTSEQFF	TGTGCCAGTAGTACGGGGGTGACCTCGGAGCAGTTCTTC
TRBD2	TRBV7-2	TRBJ2-1	NA	CASSPQAGFSGNEQFF	TGTGCCAGCAGCCCCCAAGCGGGGTTCTCTGGTAATGAGCAGTTCTTC
TRBD2	TRBV10-2	TRBJ2-2	NA	CASRPGLAGGPGTGELFF	TGCGCCAGCAGACCGGGACTAGCGGGGGGGCCCGGCACCGGGGAGCTGTTTTTT
NA	TRBV2	TRBJ2-7	NA	CASRADPTPYEQYF	TGTGCCAGCAGAGCTGACCCGACCCCCTACGAGCAGTACTTC
NA	TRBV4-1	TRBJ1-1	NA	CASSQAGAEGLTEAFF	TGCGCCAGCAGCCAAGCCGGAGCCGAGGGTCTCACTGAAGCTTTCTTT
TRBD1	TRBV4-1	TRBJ2-7	NA	CASSPGQVYEQYF	TGCGCCAGCAGCCCGGGACAGGTCTACGAGCAGTACTTC
TRBD2	TRBV7-9	TRBJ2-1	NA	CASSLAAGGWHEQFF	TGTGCCAGCAGCTTAGCGGCGGGGGGGTGGCATGAGCAGTTCTTC
NA	TRBV5-8	TRBJ1-5	NA	CASSPRQYSNQPQHF	TGTGCCAGCAGCCCAAGACAGTATAGCAATCAGCCCCAGCATTTT
NA	TRBV30	TRBJ1-6	NA	CACTDQEYAPLHF	TGTGCCTGCACTGACCAGGAATATGCACCCCTCCACTTT
NA	TRBV5-1	TRBJ2-2	once	CASRIGTDGELFF	TGCGCCAGCAGGATAGGGACGGACGGGGAGCTGTTTTTT
NA	TRBV5-6	TRBJ2-2	NA	CASSLQRTVNTGELFF	TGTGCCAGCAGCTTGCAAAGGACAGTGAACACCGGGGAGCTGTTTTTT
NA	TRBV19	TRBJ1-5	NA	CASNKAGARNQPQHF	TGTGCCAGTAACAAGGCGGGGGCCCGCAATCAGCCCCAGCATTTT
NA	TRBV2	TRBJ1-3	NA	CASSEKRGNTIYF	TGTGCCAGCAGTGAAAAAAGGGGAAACACCATATATTTT
NA	TRBV2	TRBJ1-1	NA	CASNRIGGRRFF	TGTGCCAGCAATAGAATAGGGGGGCGACGTTTCTTT
TRBD1	TRBV5-1	TRBJ2-2	NA	CASSQGQGAGELFF	TGCGCCAGCAGCCAAGGACAGGGGGCCGGGGAGCTGTTTTTT
NA	TRBV27	TRBJ2-5	NA	CASSFLEGLETQYF	TGTGCCAGCAGTTTTTTAGAGGGGCTGGAGACCCAGTACTTC
TRBD1	TRBV5-6	TRBJ1-4	NA	CASSPGTGRTTNEKLFF	TGTGCCAGCAGTCCCGGGACAGGGAGAACAACTAATGAAAAACTGTTTTTT
NA	TRBV28	TRBJ1-2	NA	CASSLLWGGYTF	TGTGCCAGCAGCCTCCTCTGGGGTGGCTACACCTTC
NA	TRBV7-2	TRBJ2-3	NA	CASSFDDGTDTQYF	TGTGCCAGCAGCTTCGACGACGGGACAGATACGCAGTATTTT
TRBD1	TRBV6-5	TRBJ1-2	NA	CASSYGDRAYLYGYTF	TGTGCCAGCAGTTACGGGGACAGGGCCTATCTCTATGGCTACACCTTC
NA	TRBV7-9	TRBJ1-4	few	CASSLGQVGEKLFF	TGTGCCAGCAGTTTAGGTCAGGTCGGGGAAAAACTGTTTTTT
TRBD2	TRBV7-8	TRBJ2-5	NA	CASRLANSGGRQETQYF	TGTGCCAGCAGACTAGCCAATAGCGGGGGGCGCCAAGAGACCCAGTACTTC
NA	TRBV7-2	TRBJ1-1	NA	CASSLNPGKNTEAFF	TGTGCCAGCAGCTTAAATCCCGGAAAGAACACTGAAGCTTTCTTT
NA	TRBV7-2	TRBJ2-3	NA	CASSLGPRHTTDTQYF	TGTGCCAGCAGCTTAGGGCCACGACATACCACAGATACGCAGTATTTT
TRBD1	TRBV7-8	TRBJ1-5	NA	CASSIQTGGFGISNQPQHF	TGTGCCAGCAGCATACAAACAGGGGGATTCGGGATTAGCAATCAGCCCCAGCATTTT
TRBD1	TRBV2	TRBJ1-3	once	CASTRIRTGQSSGNTIYF	TGTGCCAGCACCCGGATCCGGACAGGGCAATCCTCTGGAAACACCATATATTTT
TRBD2	TRBV2	TRBJ2-1	NA	CALTAPTSGDLNEQFF	TGTGCCCTCACGGCTCCAACTAGCGGGGACCTCAATGAGCAGTTCTTC
NA	TRBV9	TRBJ1-2	NA	CASSVSGGGGGYTF	TGTGCCAGCAGCGTCTCAGGAGGGGGTGGTGGCTACACCTTC
NA	TRBV28	TRBJ2-7	NA	CASTLSGAGYEQYF	TGTGCCAGCACCCTCTCTGGGGCGGGGTACGAGCAGTACTTC
NA	TRBV2	TRBJ2-5	NA	CASGQETQYF	TGTGCCAGCGGACAAGAGACCCAGTACTTC
TRBD1	TRBV19	TRBJ1-4	NA	CASSKTRDRGEKLFF	TGTGCCAGTAGTAAGACCCGGGACAGGGGTGAAAAACTGTTTTTT
TRBD2	TRBV10-2	TRBJ2-1	NA	CASSSLAGASYNEQFF	TGCGCCAGCAGCTCACTAGCGGGGGCCTCCTACAATGAGCAGTTCTTC
NA	TRBV2	TRBJ1-6	NA	CASLLETAYSPLHF	TGTGCCAGCCTGCTTGAGACAGCCTATTCACCCCTCCACTTT
NA	TRBV7-9	TRBJ2-5	NA	CASSLAWTAEYRPGTQYF	TGTGCCAGCAGCTTAGCGTGGACCGCAGAGTATCGACCGGGGACCCAGTACTTC
NA	TRBV10-3	TRBJ2-1	NA	CAITTEDRNEQFF	TGTGCCATCACTACCGAGGACAGAAATGAGCAGTTCTTC
NA	TRBV7-8	TRBJ2-7	NA	CASSPSINEQYF	TGTGCCAGCAGCCCCTCGATCAACGAGCAGTACTTC
NA	TRBV6-5	TRBJ1-1	NA	CASSSGGGIGTEAFF	TGTGCCAGCAGTTCCGGAGGTGGAATCGGGACTGAAGCTTTCTTT
NA	TRBV18	TRBJ1-5	once	CASSQGSTNQPQHF	TGTGCCAGCTCACAGGGAAGCACCAATCAGCCCCAGCATTTT
NA	TRBV18	TRBJ2-2	NA	CASSPLTGAGTGELFF	TGTGCCAGCTCACCCCTGACGGGGGCGGGAACCGGGGAGCTGTTTTTT
TRBD1	TRBV14	TRBJ1-4	NA	CASSPWTGGNEKLFF	TGTGCCAGCAGCCCCTGGACAGGGGGAAATGAAAAACTGTTTTTT
NA	TRBV5-1	TRBJ1-1	NA	CASSVNSENTEAFF	TGCGCCAGCAGCGTCAACAGCGAAAACACTGAAGCTTTCTTT
NA	TRBV9	TRBJ1-1	NA	CASSPRGGLAGTEAFF	TGTGCCAGCAGCCCACGAGGAGGTCTCGCTGGAACTGAAGCTTTCTTT
NA	TRBV30	TRBJ2-1	NA	CAWNPGTVENEQFF	TGTGCCTGGAACCCCGGGACGGTGGAAAATGAGCAGTTCTTC
TRBD2	TRBV11-2	TRBJ2-1	NA	CASGLAGTLNEQFF	TGTGCCAGTGGACTAGCGGGGACCTTGAATGAGCAGTTCTTC
TRBD1	TRBV7-6	TRBJ1-1	NA	CASSRTGKTEAFF	TGTGCCAGCAGCCGGACAGGGAAGACTGAAGCTTTCTTT
TRBD1	TRBV4-1	TRBJ2-2	NA	CASNYRMLGQLNTGELFF	TGCGCCAGCAACTATCGTATGCTGGGACAGCTCAACACCGGGGAGCTGTTTTTT
NA	TRBV9	TRBJ2-4	NA	CASSAGQRGGSGNIQYF	TGTGCCAGCAGCGCTGGGCAAAGGGGGGGGTCGGGAAACATTCAGTACTTC
TRBD1	TRBV5-1	TRBJ2-3	NA	CASSFGGTGRTDTQYF	TGCGCCAGCAGCTTTGGGGGGACAGGACGCACAGATACGCAGTATTTT
NA	TRBV7-9	TRBJ2-1	once	CASSLPPYNEQFF	TGTGCCAGCAGCCTTCCCCCCTACAATGAGCAGTTCTTC
TRBD1	TRBV18	TRBJ1-2	NA	CASSPRGRDSLNYGYTF	TGTGCCAGCTCACCACGGGGGCGGGACAGCCTTAACTATGGCTACACCTTC
TRBD1	TRBV7-8	TRBJ1-1	NA	CASSLMSSGGNTEAFF	TGTGCCAGCAGCTTAATGTCGTCAGGGGGGAACACTGAAGCTTTCTTT
TRBD2	TRBV7-9	TRBJ2-2	NA	CASRSLAGQGTGELFF	TGTGCCAGCAGATCACTAGCGGGGCAGGGCACCGGGGAGCTGTTTTTT
TRBD1	TRBV15	TRBJ2-1	NA	CATSRATGTGHNEQFF	TGTGCCACCAGCAGAGCTACCGGGACAGGACACAATGAGCAGTTCTTC